Presented here are 19 T cell receptor beta chains from one specimen sequenced in a study of identical twins. TCRdb redid the calling of the 5' RACE reads with MiXCR, one entry per CDR3 protein. The data contain roughly 230,000 distinct CDR3 sequences, about 9% of them singletons. The data also belong to a second study, concerning yellow fever vaccine responses in identical twins.

The sample consisted of CD8+ T cells sorted from blood. The receptors shown here come from a woman aged 18-29 years in good health.

The chain combines TRBV28 with TRBJ2-2; 7 nucleotides align to TRBD1. The V segment lost 6 bases and the J segment 1 base; nucleotides outside the gene matches: 8. The CDR3 is made up of 16 amino acids. Germline loops: CDR1 MDHEN, CDR2 SYDVKM. As DNA, the CDR3 is TGTGCCAGCAGACCCCGGACAGGCGGGAACACCGGGGAGCTGTTTTTT. Its translation is CASRPRTGGNTGELFF.

This clonotype has only a few counts. V gene TRBV4-1 combines with J gene TRBJ1-6; D gene ambiguous. The ends were cut back, 0 bases at V and 7 bases at J, with 13 bases in the middle. The CDR3 loop spans 16 amino acids. Germline V CDR1 and CDR2: MGHRA, YSYEKL. In DNA form, the CDR3 reads TGCGCCAGCAGCCAAGAGCCCGGGGTTGGAAATTCACCCCTCCACTTT. Translating gives CASSQEPGVGNSPLHF.

The chain has TRBV6-5 and TRBJ2-1; D uncertain. Germline CDR1 is MNHEY and CDR2 is SVGAGI. This CDR3 has 13 amino acids. V gave up 2 bases and J gave up 8 bases, with 10 bases separating them. The CDR3 reads CASSYLGADEQFF. DNA for the CDR3: TGTGCCAGCAGTTACCTAGGAGCCGATGAGCAGTTCTTC.

The V and J genes are TRBV4-3 and TRBJ2-2, with D unclear. Trimming removed 4 bases at V and 1 base at J, with 10 bases between. Germline CDR1 LGHNA, CDR2 YSLEER. The CDR3 extends over 15 amino acids. The CDR3 DNA follows: TGCGCCAGCAGCCTTTCGGAAGGGAACACCGGGGAGCTGTTTTTT. This codes for CASSLSEGNTGELFF.

This clonotype was detected ten times or more. The chain uses TRBV11-2 and TRBJ2-1, with TRBD1 identical over 8 bases. The CDR3 length is 16 residues. CDR1 and CDR2 (germline): SGHAT, FQNNGV. The junction had 2 bases not matched to a gene; V was cut back by 1 base and J by 0 bases. In nucleotides, the CDR3 is TGTGCCAGCAGCTTAGGCAGGGGGCCCTCCTACAATGAGCAGTTCTTC. It specifies CASSLGRGPSYNEQFF. Filled out from reference TRBV11-2 and TRBJ2-1, the complete variable domain reads EAGVAQSPRYKIIEKRQSVAFWCNPISGHATLYWYQQILGQGPKLLIQFQNNGVVDDSQLPKDRFSAERLKGVDSTLKIQPAKLEDSAVYLCASSLGRGPSYNEQFFGPGTRLTVL.

There are many counts of this clonotype. The V gene is TRBV27, the J gene TRBJ2-7; 8 bases agree with TRBD1. This CDR3 region has 15 residues. Losses at the gene ends were 0 bases for V and 1 base for J; bases not matched to a gene: 2. The germline CDR1 and CDR2 sequences are MNHEY and SMNVEV (reference sequence). The CDR3 is CASSLSTGDSYEQYF. The CDR3 DNA reads TGTGCCAGCAGTTTATCGACAGGGGATTCCTACGAGCAGTACTTC.

Ten or more counts support this clonotype. The J gene is TRBJ2-1, the V gene TRBV7-6; perhaps TRBD1 as D (5 bases). Germline V lookup: CDR1 SGHVS, CDR2 FNYEAQ. V was trimmed by 2 bases and J by 0 bases, leaving 11 bases between them. CDR3 size: 16 residues. Here the CDR3 reads CASSLRGLGSYNEQFF. The CDR3 DNA reads as TGTGCCAGCAGCTTAAGGGGCCTCGGCTCCTACAATGAGCAGTTCTTC.

This clonotype was recorded many times. The chain is built from TRBV6-4 and TRBJ2-1, with 13 bases identical to TRBD2. The CDR3 is 15 amino acids. Germline V gives CDR1 MRHNA, CDR2 SNTAGT. The ends lost 3 bases at V and 5 bases at J; junction bases unmatched: 1. The CDR3 protein is CASSEGTSGNNEQFF. The CDR3 coding sequence is TGTGCCAGCAGTGAGGGGACTAGCGGGAACAATGAGCAGTTCTTC.

CDR3: CASSLVQETQYF. The CDR3 DNA reads as TGTGCCAGCAGCTTAGTCCAAGAGACCCAGTACTTC. V is TRBV7-9 and J is TRBJ2-5; unclear D gene. The CDR3 covers 12 residues. Germline V gene data show CDR1 as SEHNR and CDR2 as FQNEAQ (reference sequence). Trimming cost V 1 base and J 1 base, with 1 base left between them. Variable domain in full (rest from reference TRBV7-9 and TRBJ2-5): DTGVSQNPRHKITKRGQNVTFRCDPISEHNRLYWYRQTLGQGPEFLTYFQNEAQLEKSRLLSDRFSAERPKGSFSTLEIQRTEQGDSAMYLCASSLVQETQYFGPGTRLLVL.

A few counts support this clonotype. The chain links TRBV2 to TRBJ1-4; D remains unclear. CDR1 and CDR2 (germline): SNHLY, FYNNEI. Trimming left V 7 bases short and J 7 bases short, with 25 bases between. There are 17 residues in the CDR3. CDR3 coding DNA: TGTGCCAGCACCCAGGAGGACGACGGCAACTATATTGAAAAACTGTTTTTT. It specifies CASTQEDDGNYIEKLFF.

In its sample, this clonotype was seen many times. This chain links TRBV5-1 with TRBJ2-1, with 7 bases lining up with TRBD1. Trimming cost V 4 bases and J 6 bases; bases outside gene matches: 10. Germline V gives CDR1 SGHRS, CDR2 YFSETQ. The CDR3 spans 15 residues. CDR3 in amino acids: CASSEPQGSVNEQFF. CDR3 nucleotide sequence: TGCGCCAGCAGCGAGCCACAGGGGAGTGTCAATGAGCAGTTCTTC.

In this sample, this clonotype turned up a few times. The genes are TRBV29-1 and TRBJ2-1, with 9 bases aligning to TRBD2. CDR1 and CDR2 from the germline V gene are SQVTM and ANQGSEA. J was trimmed by 10 bases and V by 5 bases; bases with no gene match: 12. The CDR3 length is 14 residues. The CDR3 loop reads CSVLTSGPRGEQFF. CDR3 nucleotides: TGCAGCGTTTTGACTAGCGGTCCCCGCGGGGAGCAGTTCTTC.

This clonotype was detected a few times. The V call is TRBV6-1, the J call TRBJ2-4; D might be TRBD1 (6 bases). The CDR3 totals 14 residues. V lost 7 bases to trimming and J lost 6 bases, with 16 bases between them. The V gene's germline CDR1 is MNHNS and CDR2 SASEGT. CDR3 nucleotides: TGTGCCAGCACCCAGGGGCTAGGGCCAAACATTCAGTACTTC. It is translated as CASTQGLGPNIQYF.

This clonotype was observed a few times. V gene TRBV6-1 combines with J gene TRBJ2-2, with D possibly TRBD2 on 5 matching bases. Germline values: CDR1 MNHNS, CDR2 SASEGT. Trimming stripped 5 bases from V and 0 bases from J, with 16 bases between. This CDR3 is built from 17 residues. CDR3 sequence: CASSTYQWTANTGELFF. DNA for the CDR3: TGTGCCAGCAGTACATATCAATGGACTGCGAACACCGGGGAGCTGTTTTTT.

This clonotype showed up just a few times. The CDR3 nucleotides read TGTGCCAGCAGCGGGACAGGGATAGAGACCCAGTACTTC. It is translated as CASSGTGIETQYF. The chain links TRBV5-6 to TRBJ2-5, with 9 bases identical to TRBD1. J was trimmed by 4 bases and V by 4 bases; bases with no gene match: 2. Per the germline V gene, CDR1 is SGHDT and CDR2 is YYEEEE. This CDR3 region has 13 residues.

This clonotype was found a few times. The V gene is TRBV5-1, the J gene TRBJ2-7, with TRBD1 matching 9 bases. Losses at the gene ends were 0 bases for V and 0 bases for J; bases not matched to a gene: 10. The CDR3 contains 18 residues. In germline, CDR1 is SGHRS, CDR2 YFSETQ. CDR3: CASSLEGTGLLSSYEQYF. The CDR3 DNA sequence: TGCGCCAGCAGCTTGGAGGGGACAGGGCTACTCTCCTCCTACGAGCAGTACTTC.

This clonotype was detected a few times. This rearrangement joins TRBV3-1 to TRBJ2-5, with D possibly matching TRBD1 (6 bases). Germline lookup yields CDR1 LGHDT and CDR2 YNNKEL (reference sequence). Trimming cost V 1 base and J 5 bases, with 17 bases left between them. There are 16 residues in the CDR3. The CDR3 DNA reads as TGTGCCAGCAGCCAAGTTCAGGGGAGCAGCGAGGAGACCCAGTACTTC. It is translated as CASSQVQGSSEETQYF.

This clonotype showed up just a few times. The chain joins TRBV12-3 or TRBV12-4 to TRBJ2-2; D perhaps matches TRBD1 (6 bases). The CDR3 is 14 residues long. V was clipped by 6 bases and J by 3 bases, with 11 bases between them. CDR3 loop: CASRQGHDTGELFF. In DNA, the CDR3 is TGTGCCAGCAGACAGGGACACGACACCGGGGAGCTGTTTTTT.

This clonotype was picked up many times. J is TRBJ2-1 and V is TRBV29-1, with 14 nucleotides matching TRBD2. This CDR3 region has 14 residues. The junction had 2 bases not matched to a gene; V was cut back by 6 bases and J by 4 bases. Germline-derived CDR1 and CDR2 are SQVTM and ANQGSEA. The CDR3 spells CSVRLAGGYNEQFF. The CDR3 nucleotides read TGCAGCGTAAGACTAGCGGGAGGGTACAATGAGCAGTTCTTC.